This T cell receptor (beta chain) is drawn from a study of T cell repertoires in cytomegalovirus infection. About the research overall: Signatures in public TCR beta sequences pointed to both CMV infection and matching HLA type.

This clonotype was detected many times. Its antigen remains unidentified. Whole-study findings and limits: The response measured ex vivo was dominated by TCR beta clonotypes (HLA-C-restricted and CMV-specific). Of the TCR beta families, the public ones yielded a cumulative frequency that identified carriers of CMV plus the relevant HLA.

From the reads, TCRdb called clonotypes with MiXCR, one entry per CDR3 protein. The data hold some 220,000 distinct CDR3 sequences, with 9% to 15% observed a single time. The germline CDR1 and CDR2 sequences are SGHVS and FQNEAQ. CDR3 size: 17 residues. Trimming shortened V by 5 bases and J by 1 base, and 20 bases separated the two germline ends. The chain recombines TRBV7-8 with TRBJ2-5; no definite D call. This TCR derives from a human donor in good health (CMV status not recorded). Some clones in this sample may be carry-over from other donors' samples. What was sequenced was PBMCs. This CDR3 reads CASSPPRRIHPQETQYF. Here the CDR3 DNA reads TGTGCCAGCAGCCCCCCCCGGCGGATACATCCCCAAGAGACCCAGTACTTC.